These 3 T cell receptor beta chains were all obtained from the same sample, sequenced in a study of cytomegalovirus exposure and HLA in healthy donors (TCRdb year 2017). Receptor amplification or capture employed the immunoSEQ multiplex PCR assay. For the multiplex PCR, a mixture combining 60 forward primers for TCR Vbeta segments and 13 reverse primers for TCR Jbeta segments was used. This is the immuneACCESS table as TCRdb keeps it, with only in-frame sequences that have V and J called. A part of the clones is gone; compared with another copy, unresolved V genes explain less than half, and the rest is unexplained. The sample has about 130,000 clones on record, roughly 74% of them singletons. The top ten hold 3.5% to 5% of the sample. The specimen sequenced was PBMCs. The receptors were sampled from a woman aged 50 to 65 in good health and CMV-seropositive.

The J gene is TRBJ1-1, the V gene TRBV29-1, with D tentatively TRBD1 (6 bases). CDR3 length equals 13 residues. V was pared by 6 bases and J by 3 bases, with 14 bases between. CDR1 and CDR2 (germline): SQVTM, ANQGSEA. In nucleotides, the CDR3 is TGCAGCGTCCGCGACAGGTGGGACACTGAAGCTTTCTTT. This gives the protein CSVRDRWDTEAFF.

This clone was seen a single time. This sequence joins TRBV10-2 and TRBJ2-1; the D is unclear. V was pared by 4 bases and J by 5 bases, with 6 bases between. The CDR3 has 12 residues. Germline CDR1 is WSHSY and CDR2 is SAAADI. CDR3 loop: CASSAQNNEQFF. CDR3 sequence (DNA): TGCGCCAGCAGTGCTCAGAACAATGAGCAGTTCTTC.

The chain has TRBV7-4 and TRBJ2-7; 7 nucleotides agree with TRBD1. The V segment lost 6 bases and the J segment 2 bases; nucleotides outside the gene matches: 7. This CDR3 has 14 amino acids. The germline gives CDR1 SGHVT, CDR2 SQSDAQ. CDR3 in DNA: TGTGCCAGCAGGAGCAGGGGGAAAGCCTACGAGCAGTACTTC. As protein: CASRSRGKAYEQYF.